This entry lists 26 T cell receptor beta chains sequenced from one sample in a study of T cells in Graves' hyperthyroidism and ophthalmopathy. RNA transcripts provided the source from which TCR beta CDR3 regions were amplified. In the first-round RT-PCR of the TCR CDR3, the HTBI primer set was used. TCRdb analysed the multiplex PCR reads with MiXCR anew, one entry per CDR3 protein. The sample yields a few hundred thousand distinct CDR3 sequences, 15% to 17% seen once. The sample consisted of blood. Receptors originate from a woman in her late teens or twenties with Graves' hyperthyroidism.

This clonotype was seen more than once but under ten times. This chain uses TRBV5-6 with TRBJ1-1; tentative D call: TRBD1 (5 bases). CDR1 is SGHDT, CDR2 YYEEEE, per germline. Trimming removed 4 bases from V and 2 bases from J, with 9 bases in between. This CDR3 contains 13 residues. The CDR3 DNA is TGTGCCAGCAGCCAACAGGACAACACTGAAGCTTTCTTT. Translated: CASSQQDNTEAFF.

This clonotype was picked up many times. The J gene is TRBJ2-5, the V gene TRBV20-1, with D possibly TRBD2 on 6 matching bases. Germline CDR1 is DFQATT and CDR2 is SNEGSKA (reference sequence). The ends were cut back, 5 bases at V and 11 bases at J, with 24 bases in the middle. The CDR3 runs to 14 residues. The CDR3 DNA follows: TGCAGTGCTTCTGACGGGACTCTCGACCGCTTACAGTACTTC. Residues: CSASDGTLDRLQYF.

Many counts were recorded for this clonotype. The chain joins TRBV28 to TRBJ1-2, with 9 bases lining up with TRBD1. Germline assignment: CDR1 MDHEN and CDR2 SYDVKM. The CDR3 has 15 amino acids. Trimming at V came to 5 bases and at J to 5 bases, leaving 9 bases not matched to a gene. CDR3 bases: TGTGCCAGCAGTCCGGACAGGGGCGACCCATATGGCTACACCTTC. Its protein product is CASSPDRGDPYGYTF.

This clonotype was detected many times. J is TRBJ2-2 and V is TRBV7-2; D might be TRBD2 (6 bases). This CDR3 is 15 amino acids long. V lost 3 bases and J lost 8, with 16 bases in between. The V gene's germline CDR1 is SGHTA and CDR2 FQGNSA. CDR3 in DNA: TGTGCCAGCAGCTTGCTGAACCTTGGGACTGGGGAGCTGTTTTTT. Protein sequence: CASSLLNLGTGELFF.

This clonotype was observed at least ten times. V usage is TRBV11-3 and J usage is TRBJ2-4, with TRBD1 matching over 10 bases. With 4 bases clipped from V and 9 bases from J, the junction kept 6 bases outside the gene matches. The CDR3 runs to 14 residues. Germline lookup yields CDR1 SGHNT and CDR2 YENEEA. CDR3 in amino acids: CASSSMDRGGIQYF. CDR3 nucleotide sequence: TGTGCCAGCAGCTCGATGGACAGGGGGGGCATTCAGTACTTC.

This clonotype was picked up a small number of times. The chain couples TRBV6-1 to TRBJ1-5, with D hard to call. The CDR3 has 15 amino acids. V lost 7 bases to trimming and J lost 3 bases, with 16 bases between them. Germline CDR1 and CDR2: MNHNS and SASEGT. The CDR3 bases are TGTGCCAGCACACCATGGGAAGGGTCCAATCAGCCCCAGCATTTT. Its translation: CASTPWEGSNQPQHF.

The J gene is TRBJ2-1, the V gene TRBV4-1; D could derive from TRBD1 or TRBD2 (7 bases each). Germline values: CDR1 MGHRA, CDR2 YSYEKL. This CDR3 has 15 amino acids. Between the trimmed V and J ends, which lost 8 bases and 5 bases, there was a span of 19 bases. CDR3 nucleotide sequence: TGCGCCAGCGCCTTAAGCAGGGGGACTAACAATGAGCAGTTCTTC. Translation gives CASALSRGTNNEQFF.

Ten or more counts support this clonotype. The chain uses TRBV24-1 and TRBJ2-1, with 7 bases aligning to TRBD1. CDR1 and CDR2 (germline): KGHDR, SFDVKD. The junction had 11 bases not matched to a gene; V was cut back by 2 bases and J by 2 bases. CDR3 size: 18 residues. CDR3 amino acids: CATSDSYNRGGPYNEQFF. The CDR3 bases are TGTGCCACCAGTGATTCGTACAACAGGGGTGGCCCCTACAATGAGCAGTTCTTC.

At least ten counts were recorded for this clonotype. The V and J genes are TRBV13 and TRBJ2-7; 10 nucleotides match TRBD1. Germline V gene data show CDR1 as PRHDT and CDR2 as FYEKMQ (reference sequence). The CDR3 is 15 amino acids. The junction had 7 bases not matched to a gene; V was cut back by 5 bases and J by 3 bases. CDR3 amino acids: CASSARQGANYEQYF. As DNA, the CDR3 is TGTGCCAGCAGCGCACGACAGGGGGCGAACTACGAGCAGTACTTC. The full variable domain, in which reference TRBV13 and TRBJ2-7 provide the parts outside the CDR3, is AAGVIQSPRHLIKEKRETATLKCYPIPRHDTVYWYQQGPGQDPQFLISFYEKMQSDKGSIPDRFSAQQFSDYHSELNMSSLELGDSALYFCASSARQGANYEQYFGPGTRLTVT.

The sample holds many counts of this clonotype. CDR3 nucleotide sequence: TGTGCCAGCAGTTCACTCCTTGCGGGGAGTGGTACGCAGTATTTT. Its protein product is CASSSLLAGSGTQYF. The rearrangement uses TRBV28 and TRBJ2-3, with a tentative D call TRBD2 (6 bases). Per the germline V gene, CDR1 is MDHEN and CDR2 is SYDVKM. This CDR3 spans 15 amino acids. V gave up 4 bases and J gave up 8 bases, with 19 bases separating them.

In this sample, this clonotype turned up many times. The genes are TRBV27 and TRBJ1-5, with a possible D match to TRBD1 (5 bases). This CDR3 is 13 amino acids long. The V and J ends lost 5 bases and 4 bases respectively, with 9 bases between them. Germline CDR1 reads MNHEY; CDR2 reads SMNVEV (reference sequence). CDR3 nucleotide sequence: TGTGCCAGCAGTCACGGGACGAATCAGCCCCAGCATTTT. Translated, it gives CASSHGTNQPQHF.

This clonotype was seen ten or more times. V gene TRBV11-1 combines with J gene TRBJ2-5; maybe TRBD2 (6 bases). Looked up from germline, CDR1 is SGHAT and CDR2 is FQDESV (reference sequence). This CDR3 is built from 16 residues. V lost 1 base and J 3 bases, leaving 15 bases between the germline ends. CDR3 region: CASSLGRLDVKETQYF. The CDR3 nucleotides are TGTGCCAGCAGCTTAGGAAGACTAGACGTAAAAGAGACCCAGTACTTC.

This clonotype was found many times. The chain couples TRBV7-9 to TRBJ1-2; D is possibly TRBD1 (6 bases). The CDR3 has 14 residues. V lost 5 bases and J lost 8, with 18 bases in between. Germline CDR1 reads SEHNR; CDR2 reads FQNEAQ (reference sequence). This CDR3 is CASSPPNRVGGYTF. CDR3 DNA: TGTGCCAGCAGCCCCCCCAACAGGGTTGGAGGCTACACCTTC.

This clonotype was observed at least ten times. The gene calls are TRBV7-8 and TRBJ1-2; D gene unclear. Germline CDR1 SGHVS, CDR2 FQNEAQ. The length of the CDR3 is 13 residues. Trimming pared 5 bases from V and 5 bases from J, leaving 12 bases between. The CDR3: CASSPFLGYGYTF. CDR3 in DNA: TGTGCCAGCAGCCCATTTCTGGGGTATGGCTACACCTTC.

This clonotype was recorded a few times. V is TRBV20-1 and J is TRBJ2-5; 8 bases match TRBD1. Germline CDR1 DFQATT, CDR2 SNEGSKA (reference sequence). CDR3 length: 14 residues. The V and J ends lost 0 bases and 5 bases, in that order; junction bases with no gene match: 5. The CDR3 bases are TGCAGTGCTAGAGAGCCACAGGGGGTGGAGACCCAGTACTTC. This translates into CSAREPQGVETQYF.

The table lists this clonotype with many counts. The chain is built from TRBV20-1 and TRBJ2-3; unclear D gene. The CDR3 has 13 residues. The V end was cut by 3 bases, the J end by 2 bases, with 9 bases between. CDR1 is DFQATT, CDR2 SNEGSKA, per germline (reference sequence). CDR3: CSASRLTTDTQYF. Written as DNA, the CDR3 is TGCAGTGCTAGCCGACTTACCACAGATACGCAGTATTTT.

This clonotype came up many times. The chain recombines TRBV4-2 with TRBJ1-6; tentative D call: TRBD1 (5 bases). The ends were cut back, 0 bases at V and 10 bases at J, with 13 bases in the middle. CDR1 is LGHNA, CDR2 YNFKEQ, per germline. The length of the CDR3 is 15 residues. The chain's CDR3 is CASSQDQGEDSPLHF. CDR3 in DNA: TGTGCCAGCAGCCAAGATCAGGGTGAGGACTCACCCCTCCACTTT.

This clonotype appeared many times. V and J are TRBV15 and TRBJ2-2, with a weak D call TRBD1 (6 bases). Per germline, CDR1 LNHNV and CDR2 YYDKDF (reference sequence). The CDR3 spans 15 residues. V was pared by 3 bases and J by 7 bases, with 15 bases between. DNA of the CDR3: TGTGCCACCAGCAGCTTTCACAGGGCCGGCGGGGAGCTGTTTTTT. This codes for CATSSFHRAGGELFF.

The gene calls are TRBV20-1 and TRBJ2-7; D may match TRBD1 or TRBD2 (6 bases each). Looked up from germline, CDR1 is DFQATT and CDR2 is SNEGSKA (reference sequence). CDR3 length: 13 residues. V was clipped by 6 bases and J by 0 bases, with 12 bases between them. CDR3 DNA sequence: TGCAGTGCCCTCCCGGGGGCCTCCTACGAGCAGTACTTC. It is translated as CSALPGASYEQYF.

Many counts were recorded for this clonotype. CDR3 loop: CASSPPDRDEQYF. DNA of the CDR3: TGCGCCAGCAGCCCCCCGGACAGGGACGAGCAGTACTTC. The chain carries TRBV5-1 and TRBJ2-7; 8 bases fit TRBD1. Germline CDR1 SGHRS, CDR2 YFSETQ. V dropped 4 bases and J dropped 5; count of bases not matched to a gene: 5. This CDR3 spans 13 amino acids.

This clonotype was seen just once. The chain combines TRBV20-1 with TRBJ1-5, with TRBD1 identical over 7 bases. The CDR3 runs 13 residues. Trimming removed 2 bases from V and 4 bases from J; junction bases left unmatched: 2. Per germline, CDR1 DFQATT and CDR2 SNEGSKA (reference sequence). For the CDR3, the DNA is TGCAGTGCTAGACCAGGGGGAAATCAGCCCCAGCATTTT. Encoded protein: CSARPGGNQPQHF.

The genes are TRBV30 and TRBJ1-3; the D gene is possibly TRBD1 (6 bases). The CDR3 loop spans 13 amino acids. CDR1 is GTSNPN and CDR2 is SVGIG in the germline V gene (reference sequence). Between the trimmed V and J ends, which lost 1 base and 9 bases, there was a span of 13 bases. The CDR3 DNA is TGTGCCTGGAGTGGAACAGGGATAGGCACCATATATTTT. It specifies CAWSGTGIGTIYF.

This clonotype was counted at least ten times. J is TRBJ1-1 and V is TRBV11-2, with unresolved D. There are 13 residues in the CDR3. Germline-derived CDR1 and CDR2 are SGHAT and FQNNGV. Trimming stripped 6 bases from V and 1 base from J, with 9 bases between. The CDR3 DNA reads TGTGCCAGCAGTTCGGGCGCGAACACTGAAGCTTTCTTT. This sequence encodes CASSSGANTEAFF.

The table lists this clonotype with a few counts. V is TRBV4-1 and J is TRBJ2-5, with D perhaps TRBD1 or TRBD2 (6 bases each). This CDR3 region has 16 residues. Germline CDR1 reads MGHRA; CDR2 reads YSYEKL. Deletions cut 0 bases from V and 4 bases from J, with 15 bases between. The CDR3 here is CASSQEGTGAGETQYF. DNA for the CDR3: TGCGCCAGCAGCCAAGAAGGAACGGGGGCGGGAGAGACCCAGTACTTC.

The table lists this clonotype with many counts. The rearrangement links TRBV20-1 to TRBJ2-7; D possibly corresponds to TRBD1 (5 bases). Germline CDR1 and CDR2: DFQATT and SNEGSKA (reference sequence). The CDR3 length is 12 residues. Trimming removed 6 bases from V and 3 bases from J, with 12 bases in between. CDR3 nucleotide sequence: TGCAGTGCGGGCAGGGCGCGCTACGAGCAGTACTTC. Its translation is CSAGRARYEQYF.

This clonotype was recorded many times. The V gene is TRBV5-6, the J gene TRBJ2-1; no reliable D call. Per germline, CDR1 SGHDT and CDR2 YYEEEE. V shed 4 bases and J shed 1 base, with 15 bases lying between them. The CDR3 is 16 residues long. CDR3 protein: CASSLKGWGSYNEQFF. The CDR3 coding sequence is TGTGCCAGCAGCCTTAAAGGGTGGGGTTCCTACAATGAGCAGTTCTTC. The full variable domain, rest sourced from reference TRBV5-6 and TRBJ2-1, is DAGVTQSPTHLIKTRGQQVTLRCSPKSGHDTVSWYQQALGQGPQFIFQYYEEEERQRGNFPDRFSGHQFPNYSSELNVNALLLGDSALYLCASSLKGWGSYNEQFFGPGTRLTVL.